This T cell receptor (beta chain) was captured in a study of T-cell memory formation after mild COVID-19. V was trimmed by 4 bases and J by 4 bases, leaving 15 bases between them. The CDR3 loop spans 15 amino acids. CDR1 and CDR2 from the germline V gene are SGHRS and YFSETQ. TCRdb analysed the 5' RACE reads with MiXCR anew, one entry per CDR3 protein. This table holds roughly 550,000 distinct CDR3 sequences, about a fifth found once. Sequenced input: PBMCs or a T cell subset sorted from them (not recorded which). The clonotype originates from an adult woman who had mild COVID-19 (a few samples of this study predate the infection). Cell type and time point are not known. The V call is TRBV5-1, the J call TRBJ2-1; D not resolved. DNA of the CDR3: TGCGCCAGCAGCCTGACACACCGGACGTACAATGAGCAGTTCTTC. Its translation: CASSLTHRTYNEQFF.